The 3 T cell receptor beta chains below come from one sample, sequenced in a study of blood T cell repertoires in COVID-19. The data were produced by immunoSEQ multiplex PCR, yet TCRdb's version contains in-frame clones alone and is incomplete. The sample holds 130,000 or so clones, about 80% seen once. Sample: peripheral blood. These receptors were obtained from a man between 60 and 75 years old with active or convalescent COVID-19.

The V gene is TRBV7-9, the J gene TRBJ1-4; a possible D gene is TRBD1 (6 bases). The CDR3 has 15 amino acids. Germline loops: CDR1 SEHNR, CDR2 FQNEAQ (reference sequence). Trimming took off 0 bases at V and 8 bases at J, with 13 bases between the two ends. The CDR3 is CASSLAGAPREKLFF. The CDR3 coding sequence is TGTGCCAGCAGCTTAGCGGGGGCGCCTCGAGAAAAACTGTTTTTT.

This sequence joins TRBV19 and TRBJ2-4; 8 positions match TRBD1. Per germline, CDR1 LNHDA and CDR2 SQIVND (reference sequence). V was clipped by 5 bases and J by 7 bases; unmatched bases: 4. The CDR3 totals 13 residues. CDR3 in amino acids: CASSQGAMNIQYF. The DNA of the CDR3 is TGTGCCAGTAGTCAGGGGGCAATGAACATTCAGTACTTC. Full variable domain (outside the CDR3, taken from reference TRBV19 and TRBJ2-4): DGGITQSPKYLFRKEGQNVTLSCEQNLNHDAMYWYRQDPGQGLRLIYYSQIVNDFQKGDIAEGYSVSREKKESFPLTVTSAQKNPTAFYLCASSQGAMNIQYFGAGTRLSVL.

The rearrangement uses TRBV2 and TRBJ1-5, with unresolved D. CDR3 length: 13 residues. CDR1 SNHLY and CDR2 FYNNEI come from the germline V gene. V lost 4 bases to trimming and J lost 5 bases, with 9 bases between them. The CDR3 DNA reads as TGTGCCAGCAGTGCGTACAGAGATCAGCCCCAGCATTTT. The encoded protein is CASSAYRDQPQHF.